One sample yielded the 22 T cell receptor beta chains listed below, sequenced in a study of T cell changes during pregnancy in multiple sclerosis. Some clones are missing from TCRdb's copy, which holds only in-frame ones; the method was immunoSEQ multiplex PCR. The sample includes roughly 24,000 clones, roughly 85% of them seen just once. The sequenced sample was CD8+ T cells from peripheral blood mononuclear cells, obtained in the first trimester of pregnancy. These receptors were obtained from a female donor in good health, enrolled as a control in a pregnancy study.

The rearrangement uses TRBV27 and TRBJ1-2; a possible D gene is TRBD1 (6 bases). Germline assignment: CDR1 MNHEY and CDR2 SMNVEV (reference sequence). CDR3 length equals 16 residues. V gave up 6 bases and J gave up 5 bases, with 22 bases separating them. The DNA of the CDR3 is TGTGCCAGCAGAGTCAGTGAGGGGGAAACTCTGTATGGCTACACCTTC. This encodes CASRVSEGETLYGYTF.

The CDR3 DNA is TGTGCCAGCAGCTTTTCTCCCGGCTCCTACGAGCAGTACTTC. Encoded protein: CASSFSPGSYEQYF. V is TRBV11-2 and J is TRBJ2-7; no reliable D call. The CDR3 length is 14 residues. Germline values: CDR1 SGHAT, CDR2 FQNNGV. V dropped 3 bases and J dropped 0 bases, with 9 bases sitting between them.

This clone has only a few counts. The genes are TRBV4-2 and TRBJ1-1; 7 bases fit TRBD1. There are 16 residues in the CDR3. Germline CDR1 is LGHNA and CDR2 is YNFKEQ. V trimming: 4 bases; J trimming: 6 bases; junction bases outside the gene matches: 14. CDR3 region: CASSPRAKGARAEAFF. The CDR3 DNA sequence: TGTGCCAGCAGCCCAAGGGCGAAGGGGGCGCGCGCTGAAGCTTTCTTT.

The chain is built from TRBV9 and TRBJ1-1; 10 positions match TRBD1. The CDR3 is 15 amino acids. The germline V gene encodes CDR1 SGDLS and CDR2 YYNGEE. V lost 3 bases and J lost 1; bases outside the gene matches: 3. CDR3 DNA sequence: TGTGCCAGCAGCGCGACAGGGGGCTCGAACACTGAAGCTTTCTTT. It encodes CASSATGGSNTEAFF.

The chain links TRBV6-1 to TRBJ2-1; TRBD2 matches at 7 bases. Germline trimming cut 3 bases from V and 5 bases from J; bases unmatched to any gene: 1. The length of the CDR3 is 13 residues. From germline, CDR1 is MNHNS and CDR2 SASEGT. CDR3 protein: CASSEGTNNEQFF. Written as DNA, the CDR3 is TGTGCCAGCAGTGAGGGGACTAACAATGAGCAGTTCTTC.

The CDR3 spells CASSQDLASGSYEQYF. The CDR3 region has the DNA TGTGCCAGCAGCCAAGATTTGGCTAGCGGCTCCTACGAGCAGTACTTC. J is TRBJ2-5 and V is TRBV4-2, with 7 nucleotides matching TRBD2. With the DNA end fitting TRBJ2-7 better, the J assignment may be wrong. The CDR3 runs 16 residues. Germline V gives CDR1 LGHNA, CDR2 YNFKEQ.

CDR3 region: CASSPERGGLYEQYF. CDR3 nucleotides: TGTGCCAGCTCACCAGAGCGGGGGGGCCTCTACGAGCAGTACTTC. The rearrangement joins TRBV18 to TRBJ2-7, with 10 bases fitting TRBD2. This CDR3 is 15 amino acids long. Looked up from germline, CDR1 is KGHSH and CDR2 is LQKENI. V was pared by 2 bases and J by 3 bases, with 4 bases of the junction left unmatched.

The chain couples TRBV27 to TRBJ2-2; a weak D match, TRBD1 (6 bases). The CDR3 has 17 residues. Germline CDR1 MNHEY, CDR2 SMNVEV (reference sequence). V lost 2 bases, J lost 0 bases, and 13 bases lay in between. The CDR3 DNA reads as TGTGCCAGCAGTTTAATCCTACAGGGATCGAACACCGGGGAGCTGTTTTTT. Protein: CASSLILQGSNTGELFF.

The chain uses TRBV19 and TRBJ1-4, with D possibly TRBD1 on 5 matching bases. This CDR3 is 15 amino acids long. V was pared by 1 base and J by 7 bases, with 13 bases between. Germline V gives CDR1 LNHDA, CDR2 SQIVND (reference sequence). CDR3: CASSIGQSGSEKLFF. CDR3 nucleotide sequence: TGTGCCAGTAGTATAGGGCAGTCAGGGTCTGAAAAACTGTTTTTT. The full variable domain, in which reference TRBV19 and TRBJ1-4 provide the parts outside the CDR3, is DGGITQSPKYLFRKEGQNVTLSCEQNLNHDAMYWYRQDPGQGLRLIYYSQIVNDFQKGDIAEGYSVSREKKESFPLTVTSAQKNPTAFYLCASSIGQSGSEKLFFGSGTQLSVL.

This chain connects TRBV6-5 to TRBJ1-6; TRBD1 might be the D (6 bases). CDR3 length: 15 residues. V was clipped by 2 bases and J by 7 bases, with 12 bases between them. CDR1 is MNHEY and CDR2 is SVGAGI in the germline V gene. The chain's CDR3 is CASSYKRGANSPLHF. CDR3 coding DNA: TGTGCCAGCAGTTACAAGCGGGGGGCAAATTCACCCCTCCACTTT.

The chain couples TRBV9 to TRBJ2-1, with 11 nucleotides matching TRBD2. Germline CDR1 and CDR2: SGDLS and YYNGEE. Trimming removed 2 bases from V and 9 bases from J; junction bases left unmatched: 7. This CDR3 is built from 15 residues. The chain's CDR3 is CASSVSGGAGSEQFF. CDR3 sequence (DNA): TGTGCCAGCAGCGTTAGCGGGGGGGCAGGTAGTGAGCAGTTCTTC.

CDR3 sequence: CASSFGQDTQYF. The CDR3 DNA reads TGTGCCAGCAGTTTTGGGCAAGATACGCAGTATTTT. The chain is built from TRBV6-5 and TRBJ2-3; D remains unclear. This CDR3 is built from 12 residues. Trimming took 4 bases from V and 5 from J, leaving 7 bases between them. CDR1 and CDR2 from the germline V gene are MNHEY and SVGAGI.

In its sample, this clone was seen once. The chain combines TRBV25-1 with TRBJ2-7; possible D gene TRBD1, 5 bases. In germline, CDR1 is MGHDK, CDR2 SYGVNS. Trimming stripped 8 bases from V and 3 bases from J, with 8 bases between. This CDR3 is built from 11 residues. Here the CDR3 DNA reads TGTGCCAGCTCGACAGTCTACGAGCAGTACTTC. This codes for CASSTVYEQYF.

DNA of the CDR3: TGTGCCAGCAGTCGAACAGGGGGCGAGCAGTACTTC. This translates into CASSRTGGEQYF. This rearrangement joins TRBV13 to TRBJ2-7; 8 bases match TRBD1. With 6 bases clipped from V and 6 bases from J, the junction kept 4 bases outside the gene matches. Germline V lookup: CDR1 PRHDT, CDR2 FYEKMQ (reference sequence). This CDR3 contains 12 residues.

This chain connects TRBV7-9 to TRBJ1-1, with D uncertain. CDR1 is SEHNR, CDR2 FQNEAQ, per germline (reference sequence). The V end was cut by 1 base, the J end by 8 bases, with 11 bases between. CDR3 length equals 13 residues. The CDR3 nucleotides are TGTGCCAGCAGCTTAGGGCGGTTCGCGGAAGCTTTCTTT. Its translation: CASSLGRFAEAFF.

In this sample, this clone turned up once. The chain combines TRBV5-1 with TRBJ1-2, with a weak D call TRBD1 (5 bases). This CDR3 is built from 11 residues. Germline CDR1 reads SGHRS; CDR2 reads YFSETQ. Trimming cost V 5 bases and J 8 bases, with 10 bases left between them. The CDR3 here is CASRESGGYTF. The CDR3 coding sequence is TGCGCCAGCAGGGAGTCAGGGGGCTACACCTTC.

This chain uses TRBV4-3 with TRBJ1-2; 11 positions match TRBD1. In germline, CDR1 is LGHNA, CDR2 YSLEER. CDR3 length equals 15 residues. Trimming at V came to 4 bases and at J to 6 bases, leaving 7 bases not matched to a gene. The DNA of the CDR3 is TGCGCCAGCAGCCCGAAGGACAGGGGGCTTGATGGCTACACCTTC. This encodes CASSPKDRGLDGYTF.

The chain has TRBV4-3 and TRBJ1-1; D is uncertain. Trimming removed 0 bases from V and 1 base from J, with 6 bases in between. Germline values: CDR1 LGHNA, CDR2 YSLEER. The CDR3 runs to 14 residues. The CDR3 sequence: CASSQEAGNTEAFF. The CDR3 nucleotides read TGCGCCAGCAGCCAAGAAGCAGGGAACACTGAAGCTTTCTTT.

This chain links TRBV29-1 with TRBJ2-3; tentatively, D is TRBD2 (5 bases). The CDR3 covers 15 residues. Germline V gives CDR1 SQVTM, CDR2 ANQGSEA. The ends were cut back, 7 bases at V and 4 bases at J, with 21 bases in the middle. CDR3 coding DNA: TGCAGCGCCTCGGACTCCCCCGGGGAATCAGATACGCAGTATTTT. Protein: CSASDSPGESDTQYF.

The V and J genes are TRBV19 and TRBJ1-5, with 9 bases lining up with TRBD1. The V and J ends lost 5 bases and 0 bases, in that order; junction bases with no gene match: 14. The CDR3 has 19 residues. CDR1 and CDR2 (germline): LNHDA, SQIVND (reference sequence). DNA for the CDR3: TGTGCCAGTAGTCAACCCTCGGGACAGGGATTTTATAGCAATCAGCCCCAGCATTTT. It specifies CASSQPSGQGFYSNQPQHF.

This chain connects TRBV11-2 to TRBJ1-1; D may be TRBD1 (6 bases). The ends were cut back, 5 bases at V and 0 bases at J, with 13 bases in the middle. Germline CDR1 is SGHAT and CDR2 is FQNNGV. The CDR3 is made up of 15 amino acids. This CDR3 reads CASSSFTGLNTEAFF. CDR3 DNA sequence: TGTGCCAGCAGCAGCTTCACAGGGTTGAACACTGAAGCTTTCTTT.

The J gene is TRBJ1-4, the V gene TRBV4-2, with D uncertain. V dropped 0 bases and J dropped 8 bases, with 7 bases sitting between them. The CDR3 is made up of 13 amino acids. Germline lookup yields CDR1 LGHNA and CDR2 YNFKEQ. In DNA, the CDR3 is TGTGCCAGCAGCCAAGATCCTCAGGAAAAACTGTTTTTT. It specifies CASSQDPQEKLFF.